This T cell receptor (beta chain) was recovered during a study of CD8+CD57+ T cells in acquired aplastic anemia. Turning to the study itself: When averaged, DNA from sorted CD4+ and CD8+ cells came to approximately 3.2 ug. Regarding the study as a whole: Both patients and controls carried the same twenty-nine CD8+ CDR3 sequences.

CDR3 length: 15 amino acids. Germline V gene lookup returns CDR1 DFQATT and CDR2 SNEGSKA (reference sequence). V was pared by 5 bases and J by 6 bases, with 9 bases of the junction left unmatched. Genomic DNA acted as the template from which TCR beta VDJ combination and CDR3 sequence profiling were carried out. TCRdb recomputed calls from the reads with MiXCR, one row per CDR3 protein. The data contain about 81,000 distinct CDR3 sequences, approximately 45% of them singletons. This clonotype was found a few times. As yet, its antigen is unknown. The chain joins TRBV20-1 to TRBJ2-1; 11 bases are a match to TRBD2. This clonotype originated in a human donor in good health, serving as a control. Input material: sorted CD4+, CD8+, or CD8+CD57+ T cells (not recorded which) from PBMCs. CDR3 sequence: CSAGTLAGVSNEQFF. The CDR3 coding sequence is TGCAGTGCTGGAACACTAGCGGGAGTCAGCAATGAGCAGTTCTTC.